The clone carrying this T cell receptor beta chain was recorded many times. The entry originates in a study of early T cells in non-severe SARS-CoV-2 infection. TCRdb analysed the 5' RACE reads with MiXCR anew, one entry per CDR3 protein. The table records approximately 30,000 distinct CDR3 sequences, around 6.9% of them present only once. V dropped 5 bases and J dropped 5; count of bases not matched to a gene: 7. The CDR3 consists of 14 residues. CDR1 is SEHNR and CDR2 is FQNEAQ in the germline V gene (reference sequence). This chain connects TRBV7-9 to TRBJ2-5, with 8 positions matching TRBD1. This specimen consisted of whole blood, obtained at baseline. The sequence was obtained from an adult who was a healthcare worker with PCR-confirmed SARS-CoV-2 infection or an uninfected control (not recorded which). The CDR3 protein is CASSILTGEETQYF. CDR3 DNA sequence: TGTGCCAGCAGCATTTTGACAGGGGAGGAGACCCAGTACTTC.